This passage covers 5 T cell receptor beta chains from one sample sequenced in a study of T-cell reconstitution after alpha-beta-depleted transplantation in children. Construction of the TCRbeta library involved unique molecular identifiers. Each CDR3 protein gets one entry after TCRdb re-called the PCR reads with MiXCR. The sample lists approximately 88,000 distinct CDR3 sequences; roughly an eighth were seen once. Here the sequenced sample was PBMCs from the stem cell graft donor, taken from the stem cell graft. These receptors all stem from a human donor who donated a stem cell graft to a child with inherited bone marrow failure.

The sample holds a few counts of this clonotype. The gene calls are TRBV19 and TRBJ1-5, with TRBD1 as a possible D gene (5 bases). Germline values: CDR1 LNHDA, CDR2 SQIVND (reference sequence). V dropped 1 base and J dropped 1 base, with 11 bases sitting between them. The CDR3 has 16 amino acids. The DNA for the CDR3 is TGTGCCAGTAGTATAGTTGGGGACGGAAGCAATCAGCCCCAGCATTTT. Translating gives CASSIVGDGSNQPQHF. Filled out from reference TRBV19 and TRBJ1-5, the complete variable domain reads DGGITQSPKYLFRKEGQNVTLSCEQNLNHDAMYWYRQDPGQGLRLIYYSQIVNDFQKGDIAEGYSVSREKKESFPLTVTSAQKNPTAFYLCASSIVGDGSNQPQHFGDGTRLSIL.

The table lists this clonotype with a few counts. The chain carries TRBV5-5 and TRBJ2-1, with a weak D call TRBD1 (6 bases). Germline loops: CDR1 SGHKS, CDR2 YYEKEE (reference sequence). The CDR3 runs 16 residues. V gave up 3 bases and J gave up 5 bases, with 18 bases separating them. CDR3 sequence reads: CASSYARGWDNNEQFF. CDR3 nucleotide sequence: TGTGCCAGCAGCTATGCAAGGGGGTGGGATAACAATGAGCAGTTCTTC.

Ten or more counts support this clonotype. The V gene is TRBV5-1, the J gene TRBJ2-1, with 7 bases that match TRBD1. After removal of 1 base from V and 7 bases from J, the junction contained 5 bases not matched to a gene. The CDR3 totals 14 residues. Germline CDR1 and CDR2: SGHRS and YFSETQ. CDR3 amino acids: CASSLLGGRNEQFF. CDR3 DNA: TGCGCCAGCAGCTTGTTAGGGGGCCGAAATGAGCAGTTCTTC.

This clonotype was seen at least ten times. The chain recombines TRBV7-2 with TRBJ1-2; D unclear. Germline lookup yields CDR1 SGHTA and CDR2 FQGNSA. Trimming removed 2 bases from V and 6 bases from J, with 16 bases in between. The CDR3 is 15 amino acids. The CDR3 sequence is CASSLRQFDYDGYTF. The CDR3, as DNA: TGTGCCAGCAGCTTACGGCAATTTGACTATGATGGCTACACCTTC. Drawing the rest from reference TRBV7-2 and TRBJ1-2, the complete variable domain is GAGVSQSPSNKVTEKGKDVELRCDPISGHTALYWYRQSLGQGLEFLIYFQGNSAPDKSGLPSDRFSAERTGGSVSTLTIQRTQQEDSAVYLCASSLRQFDYDGYTFGSGTRLTVV.

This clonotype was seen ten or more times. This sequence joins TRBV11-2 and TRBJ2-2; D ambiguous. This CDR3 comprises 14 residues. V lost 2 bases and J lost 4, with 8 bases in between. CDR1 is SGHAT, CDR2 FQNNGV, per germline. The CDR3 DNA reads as TGTGCCAGCAGCTTACTGGGGTCCACCGGGGAGCTGTTTTTT. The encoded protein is CASSLLGSTGELFF.